The 10 T cell receptor beta chains below come from one sample, sequenced in a study of T cell responses to AZD1222 COVID-19 vaccine. Clones were sequenced by immunoSEQ multiplex PCR, and TCRdb holds only the in-frame ones, with some missing. The data contain 180,000 or so clones, 93% of them singletons. The specimen was peripheral blood, collected on day 0 of AZD1222 vaccination. The source of these receptors is an adult in good health.

This clone has a single count. This sequence joins TRBV5-1 and TRBJ2-3, with 12 bases identical to TRBD2. The CDR3 runs 15 residues. In germline, CDR1 is SGHRS, CDR2 YFSETQ. The V gene end was trimmed by 3 bases and the J gene end by 4 bases; junction bases not matched to a gene: 3. The CDR3 coding sequence is TGCGCCAGCAGCTCGACTAGCGGGGGAGCAGATACGCAGTATTTT. Amino acid sequence: CASSSTSGGADTQYF.

The V call is TRBV7-9, the J call TRBJ1-1; 7 bases align to TRBD1. The V segment lost 5 bases and the J segment 1 base; nucleotides outside the gene matches: 7. Germline loops: CDR1 SEHNR, CDR2 FQNEAQ (reference sequence). The CDR3 loop spans 15 amino acids. CDR3 nucleotides: TGTGCCAGCAGCATTCAAACAGGGGCGAACACTGAAGCTTTCTTT. This encodes CASSIQTGANTEAFF.

Details on this clone: The junction differs from germline at one of its ends, possibly a read error. The V call is TRBV4-2, the J call TRBJ1-2; 7 nucleotides align to TRBD1. Germline lookup yields CDR1 LGHNA and CDR2 YNFKEQ. The CDR3 covers 16 residues. The CDR3 DNA reads as TGTGCCAGCAGCCAGGCTGACAGGGCAGGGGACTACGGCTACACCTTC. Translated: CASSQADRAGDYGYTF.

This sequence joins TRBV4-1 and TRBJ1-3; D is uncertain. Looked up from germline, CDR1 is MGHRA and CDR2 is YSYEKL. The CDR3 spans 16 residues. The V and J ends lost 0 bases and 4 bases respectively, with 13 bases between them. The CDR3 coding sequence is TGCGCCAGCAGCCAAGATTGGACGTCGACCGGAAACACCATATATTTT. Protein product: CASSQDWTSTGNTIYF.

This chain joins TRBV6-5 and TRBJ1-1; D is possibly TRBD1 (5 bases). Trimming removed 6 bases from V and 1 base from J, with 12 bases in between. Germline V lookup: CDR1 MNHEY, CDR2 SVGAGI. The CDR3 extends over 14 amino acids. The CDR3 region has the DNA TGTGCCAGCAGGGTGGCAGGGTGGAACACTGAAGCTTTCTTT. Encoded protein: CASRVAGWNTEAFF.

The rearrangement uses TRBV29-1 and TRBJ2-7, with a tentative D call TRBD2 (5 bases). Germline lookup yields CDR1 SQVTM and CDR2 ANQGSEA. The V gene lost 6 bases and the J gene lost 1 base, with 16 bases spanning the gap. CDR3 size: 14 residues. The CDR3 reads CSVMLEGLSYEQYF. CDR3 DNA sequence: TGCAGCGTGATGTTAGAGGGTTTATCCTACGAGCAGTACTTC.

The chain has TRBV18 and TRBJ2-5; 7 bases agree with TRBD1. The germline gives CDR1 KGHSH, CDR2 LQKENI. The length of the CDR3 is 15 residues. Unmatched junction bases numbered 8, after V lost 3 bases and J lost 4 bases. The CDR3: CASSPQRGLGETQYF. CDR3 sequence (DNA): TGTGCCAGCTCACCCCAGAGGGGGCTAGGAGAGACCCAGTACTTC.

Only one count was recorded for this clone. V usage is TRBV2 and J usage is TRBJ2-2; D remains unclear. The ends were cut back, 6 bases at V and 4 bases at J, with 6 bases in the middle. CDR3 length: 12 residues. Germline lookup yields CDR1 SNHLY and CDR2 FYNNEI. CDR3 region: CASRPFTGELFF. The CDR3, as DNA: TGTGCCAGCAGACCCTTCACCGGGGAGCTGTTTTTT.

The chain employs TRBV14 and TRBJ2-1, with 11 bases aligning to TRBD2. The ends lost 5 bases at V and 3 bases at J; junction bases unmatched: 9. This CDR3 spans 17 amino acids. Looked up from germline, CDR1 is SGHDN and CDR2 is FVKESK. Written as DNA, the CDR3 is TGTGCCAGCAGCATACGACTAGCGGGAAATCTCTACAATGAGCAGTTCTTC. As protein: CASSIRLAGNLYNEQFF.

This chain links TRBV15 with TRBJ2-5, with D hard to call. Germline CDR1 reads LNHNV; CDR2 reads YYDKDF (reference sequence). V lost 1 base and J lost 3, with 9 bases in between. The length of the CDR3 is 14 residues. The CDR3 is CATSRGKAEETQYF. The CDR3 region has the DNA TGTGCCACCAGCAGAGGCAAGGCCGAAGAGACCCAGTACTTC.